A selection of T cell receptor beta chains follows, all from one sample in a study of Ad26.COV2.S vaccination and SARS-CoV-2 variants. TCRdb's table, derived via immunoSEQ multiplex PCR, lists solely in-frame clones and lacks some. Of around 370,000 clones in the sample, around 83% were seen once. This specimen consisted of peripheral blood, obtained in a trial of Ad26.COV2.S vaccine versus placebo. The receptor set was obtained from a person between 18 and 65 years old who received the Ad26.COV2.S COVID-19 vaccine or a placebo. Both conserved end residues are part of each CDR3.

cdr3_length v_call cdr3_aa
16 TRBV30 CAWSGTSAQSSYEQYF
15 TRBV5-1 CASSLRGGSGNTIYF
14 TRBV10-3 CAIRWTSGNNEQFF
14 TRBV2 CASSLVGPGQPQHF
14 TRBV10-2 CASGADSENQPQHF
15 TRBV7-9 CASSLITGFGNTIYF
16 TRBV24-1 CATSEGWTENTGELFF
15 TRBV18 CASSLPAGTGNTIYF
12 TRBV6-5 CASSYRQETQYF
14 TRBV5-5 CASSLGWTNYGYTF
15 TRBV4-1 CASSRPGTGVQKLFF
13 TRBV12-5 CASGFVVLGGYTF
15 TRBV6-4 CASSPTSGRGNEQFF
15 TRBV7-2 CASSLVGRNTGELFF
16 TRBV9 CASSVVESSGTGEQYF
15 TRBV10-2 CASRNLAGGIDEQFF
15 TRBV7-6 CASRPSDRRAGELFF
15 TRBV19 CASSSGQATNEKLFF
15 TRBV7-9 CASSDPREWAGELFF
15 TRBV7-2 CASSQDRAGANVLTF
15 TRBV7-9 CASSSPPDRNTEAFF
10 TRBV2 CAGDDGEQFF
14 TRBV6-5 CASSYQDRGYEQYF
15 TRBV9 CASSPEAGLQETQYF
15 TRBV4-1 CASSQGTGGDEKLFF